This T cell receptor beta chain stems from a study of shared clonotypes between healthy human individuals (TCRdb year 2020). At the level of the whole study: The cohort included three men and a couple of women between 18 and 49 years of age. For each donor, CD4 naive and CD4 memory were each run on three plates, CD8 naive on two plates, and CD8 memory on one plate. The study deeply sequenced blood TCR repertoires of five healthy adults to estimate repertoire size and the extent of clonotype sharing between individuals. Different laboratories and diverse techniques were used to prepare libraries and sequence TCR repertoires, to increase sequencing depth and limit assay-specific biases. Each donor's leukapheresis produced roughly between about 0.9 and 9.5 billion PBMCs. Paper-wide results and their limitations: Only blood was sampled, and tissue TCR repertoires likely differ from those in blood. Naive subsets generally had larger estimated clonotype richness than memory subsets. Incomplete sequencing was indicated by rarefaction of sorted-subset datasets, despite the large sequencing depth. Pairwise subsampling led to the expectation that sequencing depth would affect the degree of clonotype sharing among donors. The genetic and exposure-history diversity represented was limited by the small number of donors. Approximately 5% of naive CD4, 3.5% of naive CD8, roughly 2.4% of memory CD4, and 0.35% to 0.4% of memory CD8 clonotypes were shared across several donors. Compared with non-shared clonotypes, clonotypes shared by all four sorted-subset donors had higher generation probabilities.

Using the deep immunoSEQ assay, TCR CDR3 regions were amplified from genomic DNA by multiplex PCR. Genomic DNA extracted from each cell subset was distributed evenly over all wells of several immunoSEQ 96-well plates, and each plate served as one replicate. For sorted subsets, each replicate PCR was loaded with approximately 0.2 ug genomic DNA, equivalent to 30,000 or so T cell genomes. Purified libraries were measured with a Qubit 3.0 fluorometer, size-checked on a Bioanalyzer 2100, and measured again with the KAPA Library Quantification kit. Each immunoSEQ 96-well plate was sequenced on its own single-read 150-cycle Illumina NextSeq 550 flow cell. The authors processed their data as follows. The immunoSEQ output contained only junctional sequences without quality scores, so filtering could not match that applied to full-length reads. To assign V/J genes and CDR3, sequences were annotated using PyIR, a Python wrapper for IgBLAST v1.9, with IMGT germline references. Reads were filtered out if the reads had weak V/J assignments (E-value above 1e-6), no CDR3, stop codons, out-of-frame junctions, or ambiguous translated residues. V3J clonotypes were defined as sequences sharing an identical inferred V gene, J gene, and CDR3 amino acid sequence. To compute the percentage overlap between repertoires, the number of shared unique clonotypes was divided by the size of the smaller repertoire. Three approaches were used to assess repertoire richness: RTK rarefaction, the Chao1 estimator, and Recon v2.1 estimates of unobserved clonotypes. Generation probabilities for all TCRbeta clonotypes obtained by the gDNA method from several donors were computed using OLGA. In TCRdb, the immuneACCESS table is reduced to in-frame sequences with V and J assigned. These tables do not hold every clone; where another copy was compared, an unresolved V gene accounts for under half, and the others remain unexplained. V and J calls and clone size are given by that table; D and trimming were obtained from the DNA. This sample gives approximately 2,300,000 clones in total; 85% to 95% of them show up just once. The ten top clones hold roughly 0.34% of the sample.

Healthy HIV-negative adults with no recently reported acute infections or vaccinations were included as donors. All donors were Caucasian adults living in Nashville, Tennessee, USA. CD4+ T cells were enriched through magnetic negative selection, after which naive cells were positively selected on CD45RA and the remaining negative fraction served as the memory subset. After blood collection by leukapheresis, PBMCs were isolated using Ficoll-Histopaque density gradient centrifugation and then cryopreserved in the vapor phase of liquid nitrogen. Analytical flow cytometry was used to check the purity and quantity of each magnetically sorted T cell population. Genomic DNA was isolated from every sorted fraction and measured by UV absorbance on a Nanodrop 2000c. Concerning this clone: This receptor's antigen is unknown. No much larger clone exists at a distance of one base, and base qualities are not known.

Taken from cysteine to phenylalanine, the CDR3 has 14 residues. Left in the record is the CDR3 DNA by itself, 42 bases read in frame from the first base. The germline V gene gives CDR1 as SGDLS and CDR2 as YYNGEE. V is trimmed back by 0 bases and J by 9 bases, and the junction contains 3 bases that no gene match accounts for. Sequencing was carried out using naive CD4+ T cells from PBMCs. Taken with the paper, the label for cell subset or site translates to: CD45RA+ positively selected. The sequence was obtained from a man younger than 35 in good health. Some clones in this sample may be carry-over from other donors' samples. The sequence is built from TRBV9 and TRBJ2-2; 9 central bases correspond to TRBD1. The DNA is as follows: TGTGCCAGCAGCGTAGCTGGACAGGGGAGGGAGCTGTTTTTT. It is translated as CASSVAGQGRELFF.